Following are 24 T cell receptor beta chains from one sample sequenced in a study of beta chain features in type 1 diabetes (dated by TCRdb to 2016 to 2019). Libraries were built with the immunoSEQ multiplex PCR assay. All of the isolated RNA was reverse transcribed with the High Capacity cDNA Reverse Transcription Kit, so expressed TCRB transcripts were sequenced. The immuneACCESS repertoire file appears here via TCRdb, limited to in-frame rearrangements. These files lack a portion of the clones; in checked studies, under half of the deficit traces to unresolved V genes, and the cause of the others is not known. Counted in this sample were about 150,000 clones; around 10% of them appeared once. Roughly 1.9% of the sample rests with the top ten. Material for sequencing was central memory CD4+ T cells from blood. The receptors come from a man between 18 and 35 years old in good health.

The genes are TRBV14 and TRBJ2-1; 7 bases are shared with TRBD2. Germline V gene lookup returns CDR1 SGHDN and CDR2 FVKESK. The CDR3 sequence is 16 residues long. The trim removed 0 bases at V and 4 bases at J, leaving 6 bases unmatched. The chain's CDR3 is CASSQDFGGGYNEQFF. The CDR3 DNA sequence: TGTGCCAGCAGCCAAGATTTTGGCGGGGGTTACAATGAGCAGTTCTTC.

There are many counts of this clone. This chain links TRBV28 with TRBJ2-3, with a possible D match to TRBD2 (5 bases). Between the trimmed V and J ends, which lost 5 bases and 1 base, there was a span of 13 bases. The germline V gene has CDR1 MDHEN and CDR2 SYDVKM. The CDR3 has 15 residues. In nucleotides, the CDR3 is TGTGCCAGCAGTCCGGGGAGCTTGGGCACAGATACGCAGTATTTT. As protein: CASSPGSLGTDTQYF.

This chain uses TRBV4-1 with TRBJ2-3, with a possible D match to TRBD1 (6 bases). The CDR3 loop spans 15 amino acids. Trimming took 4 bases from V and 2 from J, leaving 13 bases between them. Germline lookup yields CDR1 MGHRA and CDR2 YSYEKL. CDR3 nucleotide sequence: TGCGCCAGCAGCCGACAGGCTTCCGCCACAGATACGCAGTATTTT. It yields the protein CASSRQASATDTQYF.

In its sample, this clone was seen a few times. CDR3 nucleotides: TGTGCCAGCACCACGGGGCCTTTCTCTGGGGCCAACGTCCTGACTTTC. Translating gives CASTTGPFSGANVLTF. The chain couples TRBV11-2 to TRBJ2-6; D is possibly TRBD1 or TRBD2 (5 bases each). Trimming left V 7 bases short and J 0 bases short, with 13 bases between. CDR1 and CDR2 (germline): SGHAT, FQNNGV. The CDR3 extends over 16 amino acids.

This clone was observed many times. The chain has TRBV13 and TRBJ2-5; a weak D match, TRBD2 (6 bases). Between the trimmed V and J ends, which lost 4 bases and 0 bases, there was a span of 9 bases. The CDR3 extends over 14 amino acids. Germline CDR1 reads PRHDT; CDR2 reads FYEKMQ (reference sequence). The CDR3 coding sequence is TGTGCCAGCAGCTCCGGGACTTACCAAGAGACCCAGTACTTC. It specifies CASSSGTYQETQYF.

The gene calls are TRBV27 and TRBJ1-4; D may be TRBD1 (6 bases). Trimming took off 2 bases at V and 4 bases at J, with 17 bases between the two ends. Germline V lookup: CDR1 MNHEY, CDR2 SMNVEV (reference sequence). CDR3 length: 17 residues. This CDR3 reads CASSLEGWGLSNEKLFF. CDR3 in DNA: TGTGCCAGCAGTTTAGAGGGGTGGGGGCTGAGTAATGAAAAACTGTTTTTT.

This chain joins TRBV9 and TRBJ1-1, with D possibly matching TRBD1 (6 bases). This CDR3 has 15 amino acids. The germline V gene has CDR1 SGDLS and CDR2 YYNGEE. The V gene lost 1 base and the J gene lost 1 base, with 11 bases spanning the gap. The CDR3 bases are TGTGCCAGCAGCGTATGGGACACTAGGAACACTGAAGCTTTCTTT. Translated, it gives CASSVWDTRNTEAFF.

At least ten counts were recorded for this clone. This rearrangement joins TRBV6-5 to TRBJ2-3; D is unclear. This CDR3 is 12 amino acids long. Per the germline V gene, CDR1 is MNHEY and CDR2 is SVGAGI. The germline V and J ends were trimmed by 6 bases and 0 bases, with 4 bases remaining between them. For the CDR3, the DNA is TGTGCCAGCAGGGGTAGCACAGATACGCAGTATTTT. It is translated as CASRGSTDTQYF.

This clone was recorded a few times. CDR3 amino acids: CASSAAGSAKNIQYF. The CDR3 coding sequence is TGTGCCAGCAGTGCGGCAGGGTCAGCCAAAAACATTCAGTACTTC. The chain has TRBV6-5 and TRBJ2-4; possibly TRBD1 for D (5 bases). The V end lost 5 bases, the J end lost 0 bases, and 11 bases lay between the germline ends. This CDR3 is 15 amino acids long. Germline CDR1 and CDR2: MNHEY and SVGAGI.

This chain connects TRBV7-8 to TRBJ1-2, with 7 bases aligning to TRBD1. The CDR3 consists of 14 residues. Germline V gene sequence: CDR1 SGHVS, CDR2 FQNEAQ. J gave up 4 bases and V 4 bases, and 6 bases lay outside the gene matches. The CDR3 sequence: CASSSGDSLYGYTF. The CDR3, as DNA: TGTGCCAGCAGCTCCGGGGACAGCCTCTATGGCTACACCTTC.

This clone was counted between two and nine times. The chain carries TRBV4-2 and TRBJ2-1, with D possibly being TRBD2 (6 bases). The CDR3 spans 13 residues. Trimming took off 8 bases at V and 8 bases at J, with 16 bases between the two ends. From germline, CDR1 is LGHNA and CDR2 YNFKEQ. The CDR3 coding sequence is TGTGCCAGCGGGGGGATAGGGCAGGATGAGCAGTTCTTC. It encodes CASGGIGQDEQFF.

This chain links TRBV7-2 with TRBJ2-6; no firm D call. There are 13 residues in the CDR3. Trimming removed 5 bases from V and 7 bases from J, with 9 bases in between. Germline values: CDR1 SGHTA, CDR2 FQGNSA. CDR3: CASSLGSANVLTF. The CDR3 DNA follows: TGTGCCAGCAGCCTTGGGTCCGCCAACGTCCTGACTTTC. Together with reference TRBV7-2 and TRBJ2-6, the CDR3 gives the full variable domain: GAGVSQSPSNKVTEKGKDVELRCDPISGHTALYWYRQSLGQGLEFLIYFQGNSAPDKSGLPSDRFSAERTGGSVSTLTIQRTQQEDSAVYLCASSLGSANVLTFGAGSRLTVL.

This clone was picked up a small number of times. The junction and the germline gene differ at one end; a read error may be behind it. This CDR3 is CASSQVAATGAFF. The DNA of the CDR3 is TGTGCCAGCAGCCAAGTAGCGGCGACTGGAGCTTTCTTT. This sequence joins TRBV14 and TRBJ1-1; D is unclear. The CDR3 extends over 13 amino acids. Germline V lookup: CDR1 SGHDN, CDR2 FVKESK.

This clone was detected a few times. The chain combines TRBV27 with TRBJ2-3; a weak D match, TRBD1 (5 bases). V lost 7 bases, J lost 3 bases, and 17 bases lay in between. The CDR3 length is 15 residues. Germline CDR1 reads MNHEY; CDR2 reads SMNVEV (reference sequence). CDR3 residues: CASKMARKGTDTQYF. The DNA of the CDR3 is TGTGCCAGCAAGATGGCTAGGAAGGGGACAGATACGCAGTATTTT.

The chain has TRBV30 and TRBJ1-2, with D tentatively TRBD1 (5 bases). V was trimmed by 5 bases and J by 2 bases, leaving 15 bases between them. The V gene's germline CDR1 is GTSNPN and CDR2 SVGIG (reference sequence). CDR3 length: 14 amino acids. This CDR3 is CAWARGAPNYGYTF. The CDR3 nucleotides read TGTGCCTGGGCAAGAGGGGCCCCAAACTATGGCTACACCTTC.

This clone was detected only a few times. The rearrangement uses TRBV9 and TRBJ2-1, with no clear D. The CDR3 sequence is 17 residues long. Trimming cost V 0 bases and J 0 bases, with 13 bases left between them. Germline CDR1 is SGDLS and CDR2 is YYNGEE. The CDR3 spells CASSVADGLISYNEQFF. CDR3 coding DNA: TGTGCCAGCAGCGTAGCCGACGGGCTAATCTCCTACAATGAGCAGTTCTTC.

This clone has only a few counts. The chain couples TRBV5-1 to TRBJ2-5, with D possibly being TRBD1 or TRBD2 (5 bases each). The CDR3 is 14 residues long. Trimming stripped 5 bases from V and 5 bases from J, with 16 bases between. The V gene's germline CDR1 is SGHRS and CDR2 YFSETQ. CDR3 amino acids: CASSRGPLGETQYF. The CDR3 DNA reads TGCGCCAGCAGTCGGGGACCCTTAGGCGAGACCCAGTACTTC.

The sample holds a few counts of this clone. Distinct nucleotide sequences in the sample also encode this CDR3. This chain's CDR3 is CASSGPSTDTQYF. DNA of the CDR3: TGTGCCAGCAGCGGTCCCAGCACAGATACGCAGTATTTT. V and J are TRBV9 and TRBJ2-3; the D is unclear. Trimming shortened V by 3 bases and J by 0 bases, and 5 bases separated the two germline ends. CDR3 length equals 13 residues. The germline gives CDR1 SGDLS, CDR2 YYNGEE.

This clone has only a few counts. The chain joins TRBV7-3 to TRBJ2-3; no clear D. The ends were cut back, 4 bases at V and 2 bases at J, with 7 bases in the middle. The CDR3 runs 13 residues. Germline lookup yields CDR1 SGHTA and CDR2 FQGTGA. In DNA, the CDR3 is TGTGCCAGCAGCTCTTTTCCCACAGATACGCAGTATTTT. This sequence encodes CASSSFPTDTQYF. Full variable domain (rest looked up from reference TRBV7-3 and TRBJ2-3): GAGVSQTPSNKVTEKGKYVELRCDPISGHTALYWYRQSLGQGPEFLIYFQGTGAADDSGLPNDRFFAVRPEGSVSTLKIQRTERGDSAVYLCASSSFPTDTQYFGPGTRLTVL.

The rearrangement joins TRBV7-9 to TRBJ2-1; 9 bases match TRBD2. The germline V gene has CDR1 SEHNR and CDR2 FQNEAQ (reference sequence). Losses at the gene ends were 8 bases for V and 3 bases for J; bases not matched to a gene: 11. CDR3 length: 16 residues. The CDR3 spells CASAVERGVRYNEQFF. In DNA, the CDR3 is TGTGCCAGCGCAGTTGAGCGGGGGGTGCGCTACAATGAGCAGTTCTTC.

This chain joins TRBV18 and TRBJ2-5; D gene uncertain. The V and J ends lost 6 bases and 3 bases respectively, with 5 bases between them. CDR1 is KGHSH and CDR2 is LQKENI in the germline V gene. There are 11 residues in the CDR3. The CDR3 reads CASSLEETQYF. Here the CDR3 DNA reads TGTGCCAGCTCGTTAGAAGAGACCCAGTACTTC.

The V gene is TRBV5-4, the J gene TRBJ2-5; D is perhaps TRBD1 (6 bases). The germline CDR1 and CDR2 sequences are SGHNT and YYREEE (reference sequence). This CDR3 is built from 14 residues. The germline V and J ends were trimmed by 0 bases and 0 bases, with 6 bases remaining between them. The CDR3 nucleotides read TGTGCCAGCAGCTTGGGGACAGACCAAGAGACCCAGTACTTC. Residues: CASSLGTDQETQYF. The full variable domain, its missing parts supplied by reference TRBV5-4 and TRBJ2-5, is ETGVTQSPTHLIKTRGQQVTLRCSSQSGHNTVSWYQQALGQGPQFIFQYYREEENGRGNFPPRFSGLQFPNYSSELNVNALELDDSALYLCASSLGTDQETQYFGPGTRLLVL.

This clone has just a few counts. The chain combines TRBV19 with TRBJ1-1; D gene uncertain. V was pared by 6 bases and J by 0 bases, with 14 bases between. Germline CDR1 and CDR2: LNHDA and SQIVND (reference sequence). There are 15 residues in the CDR3. CDR3 loop: CASSRLRTVNTEAFF. Here the CDR3 DNA reads TGTGCCAGTAGCAGGTTAAGGACGGTGAACACTGAAGCTTTCTTT.

This clone was counted only a few times. This rearrangement joins TRBV4-3 to TRBJ2-3; TRBD2 aligns across 10 bases. The germline V gene has CDR1 LGHNA and CDR2 YSLEER. Trimming cost V 2 bases and J 0 bases; bases outside gene matches: 2. This CDR3 has 16 amino acids. CDR3: CASSQRSGGSTDTQYF. CDR3 in DNA: TGCGCCAGCAGCCAACGTAGCGGGGGGAGCACAGATACGCAGTATTTT.